A single sample gave rise to the 3 T cell receptor beta chains below, sequenced in a study of blood T cell repertoires in COVID-19. Only in-frame clones appear in the TCRdb table, and some are missing; sequencing was by immunoSEQ multiplex PCR. The table has about 480,000 clones, about 88% seen once. Sequencing was performed on peripheral blood. Source of these receptors: a woman aged 50 to 60 with COVID-19, enrolled during active disease.

This chain connects TRBV9 to TRBJ1-1; D may be TRBD1 (6 bases). The V end was cut by 0 bases, the J end by 0 bases, with 9 bases between. CDR1 is SGDLS and CDR2 is YYNGEE in the germline V gene. The CDR3 covers 15 residues. The CDR3 coding sequence is TGTGCCAGCAGCGTAGACCAGGGGATGAACACTGAAGCTTTCTTT. Encoded protein: CASSVDQGMNTEAFF.

The chain links TRBV7-9 to TRBJ2-1; D is perhaps TRBD2 (6 bases). Trimming cost V 0 bases and J 7 bases, with 16 bases left between them. The CDR3 runs to 16 residues. CDR1 and CDR2 from the germline V gene are SEHNR and FQNEAQ (reference sequence). The CDR3 DNA is TGTGCCAGCAGCTTAGCACTAGGAGGGCTGGAAAATGAGCAGTTCTTC. This sequence encodes CASSLALGGLENEQFF. The complete variable domain, with remaining parts taken from reference TRBV7-9 and TRBJ2-1, reads DTGVSQNPRHKITKRGQNVTFRCDPISEHNRLYWYRQTLGQGPEFLTYFQNEAQLEKSRLLSDRFSAERPKGSFSTLEIQRTEQGDSAMYLCASSLALGGLENEQFFGPGTRLTVL.

V and J are TRBV15 and TRBJ1-3, with D possibly being TRBD1 (5 bases). Trimming cost V 0 bases and J 0 bases, with 15 bases left between them. From germline, CDR1 is LNHNV and CDR2 YYDKDF (reference sequence). The CDR3 loop spans 18 amino acids. The CDR3 is CATSRDRKTVLSGNTIYF. The CDR3 DNA is TGTGCCACCAGCAGAGATCGGAAGACAGTTCTCTCTGGAAACACCATATATTTT.